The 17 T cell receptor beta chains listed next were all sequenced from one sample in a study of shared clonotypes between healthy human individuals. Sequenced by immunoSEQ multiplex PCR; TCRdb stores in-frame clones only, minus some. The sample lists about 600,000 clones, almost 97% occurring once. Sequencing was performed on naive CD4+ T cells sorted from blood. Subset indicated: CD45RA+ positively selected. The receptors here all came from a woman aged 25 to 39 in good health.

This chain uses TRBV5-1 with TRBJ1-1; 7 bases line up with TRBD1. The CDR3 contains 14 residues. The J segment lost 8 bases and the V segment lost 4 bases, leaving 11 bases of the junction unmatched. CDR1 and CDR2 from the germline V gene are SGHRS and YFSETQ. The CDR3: CASSQKTGLWEAFF. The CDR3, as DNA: TGCGCCAGCAGCCAAAAGACAGGGTTATGGGAAGCTTTCTTT.

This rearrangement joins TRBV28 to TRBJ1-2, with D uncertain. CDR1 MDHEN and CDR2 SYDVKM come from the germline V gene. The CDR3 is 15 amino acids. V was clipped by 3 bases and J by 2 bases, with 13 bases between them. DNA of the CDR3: TGTGCCAGCAGTTTTCGCCCTGAGGGCAACTATGGCTACACCTTC. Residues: CASSFRPEGNYGYTF.

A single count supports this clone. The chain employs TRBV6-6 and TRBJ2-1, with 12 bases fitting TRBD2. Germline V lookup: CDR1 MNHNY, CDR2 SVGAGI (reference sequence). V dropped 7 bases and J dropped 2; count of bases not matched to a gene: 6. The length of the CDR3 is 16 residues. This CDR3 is CASTTLAGGPYNEQFF. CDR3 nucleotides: TGTGCCAGCACAACTCTAGCGGGAGGGCCCTACAATGAGCAGTTCTTC.

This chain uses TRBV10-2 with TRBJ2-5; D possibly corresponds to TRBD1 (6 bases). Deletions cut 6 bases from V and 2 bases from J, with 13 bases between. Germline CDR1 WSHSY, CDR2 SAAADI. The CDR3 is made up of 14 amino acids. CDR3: CASRRTAEQETQYF. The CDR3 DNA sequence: TGCGCCAGCAGGCGGACAGCGGAGCAAGAGACCCAGTACTTC.

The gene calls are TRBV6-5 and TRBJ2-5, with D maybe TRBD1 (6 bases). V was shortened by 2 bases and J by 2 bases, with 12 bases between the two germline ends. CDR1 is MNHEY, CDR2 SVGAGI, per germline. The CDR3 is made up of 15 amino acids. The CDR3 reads CASSYQGSVQETQYF. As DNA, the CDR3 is TGTGCCAGCAGTTACCAGGGGAGTGTTCAAGAGACCCAGTACTTC.

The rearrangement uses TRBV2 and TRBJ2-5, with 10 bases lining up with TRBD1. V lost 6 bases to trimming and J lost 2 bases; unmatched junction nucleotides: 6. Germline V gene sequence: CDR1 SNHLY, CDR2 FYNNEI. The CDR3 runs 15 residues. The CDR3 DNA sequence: TGTGCCAGCAGCACGGGACAGGGGAGGCAAGAGACCCAGTACTTC. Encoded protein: CASSTGQGRQETQYF.

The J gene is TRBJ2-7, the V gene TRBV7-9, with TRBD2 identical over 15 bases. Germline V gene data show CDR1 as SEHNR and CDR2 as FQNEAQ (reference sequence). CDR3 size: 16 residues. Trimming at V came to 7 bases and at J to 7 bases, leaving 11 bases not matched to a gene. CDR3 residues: CASIEGTSGRSWEQYF. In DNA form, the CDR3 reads TGTGCCAGCATCGAGGGGACTAGCGGGAGGAGTTGGGAGCAGTACTTC.

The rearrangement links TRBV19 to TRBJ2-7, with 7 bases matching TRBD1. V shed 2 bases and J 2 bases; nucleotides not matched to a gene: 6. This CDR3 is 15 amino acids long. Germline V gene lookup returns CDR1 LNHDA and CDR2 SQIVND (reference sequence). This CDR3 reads CASSIRPGGPYEQYF. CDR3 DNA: TGTGCCAGTAGTATACGTCCAGGGGGTCCCTACGAGCAGTACTTC.

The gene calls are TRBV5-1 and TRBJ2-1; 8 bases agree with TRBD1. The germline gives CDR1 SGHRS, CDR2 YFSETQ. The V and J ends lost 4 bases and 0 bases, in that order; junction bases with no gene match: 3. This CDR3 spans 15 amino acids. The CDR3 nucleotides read TGCGCCAGCAGCGTAGGACAGGGCTCCTACAATGAGCAGTTCTTC. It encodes CASSVGQGSYNEQFF.

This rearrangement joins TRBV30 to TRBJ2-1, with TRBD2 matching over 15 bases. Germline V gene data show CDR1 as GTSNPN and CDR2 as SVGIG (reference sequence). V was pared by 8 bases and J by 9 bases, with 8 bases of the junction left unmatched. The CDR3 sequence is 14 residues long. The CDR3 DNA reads TGTGCCGGCGGGACTAGCGGGAGGTCTTTTGAGCAGTTCTTC. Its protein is CAGGTSGRSFEQFF.

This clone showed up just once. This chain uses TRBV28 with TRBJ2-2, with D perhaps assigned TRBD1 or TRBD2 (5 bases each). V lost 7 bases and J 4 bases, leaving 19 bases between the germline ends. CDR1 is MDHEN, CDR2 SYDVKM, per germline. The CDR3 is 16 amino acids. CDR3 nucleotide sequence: TGTGCCAGCACCGACCGACGGGGCCGGGGCACCGGGGAGCTGTTTTTT. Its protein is CASTDRRGRGTGELFF.

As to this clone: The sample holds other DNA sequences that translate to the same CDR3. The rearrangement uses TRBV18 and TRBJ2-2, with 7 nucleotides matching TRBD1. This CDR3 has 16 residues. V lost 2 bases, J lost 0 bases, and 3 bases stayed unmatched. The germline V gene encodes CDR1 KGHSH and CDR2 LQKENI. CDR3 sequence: CASSPTGTANTGELFF. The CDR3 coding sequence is TGTGCCAGCTCACCAACCGGGACAGCGAACACCGGGGAGCTGTTTTTT.

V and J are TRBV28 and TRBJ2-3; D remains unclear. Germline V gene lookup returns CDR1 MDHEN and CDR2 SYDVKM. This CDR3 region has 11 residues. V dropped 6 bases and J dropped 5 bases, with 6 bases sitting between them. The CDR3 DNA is TGTGCCAGCAGCGTCGGAGATACGCAGTATTTT. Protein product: CASSVGDTQYF. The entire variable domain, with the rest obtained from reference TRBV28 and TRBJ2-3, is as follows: DVKVTQSSRYLVKRTGEKVFLECVQDMDHENMFWYRQDPGLGLRLIYFSYDVKMKEKGDIPEGYSVSREKKERFSLILESASTNQTSMYLCASSVGDTQYFGPGTRLTVL.

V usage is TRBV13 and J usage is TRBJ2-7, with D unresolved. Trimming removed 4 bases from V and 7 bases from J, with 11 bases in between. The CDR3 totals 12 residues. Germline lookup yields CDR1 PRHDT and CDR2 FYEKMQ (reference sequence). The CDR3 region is CASSSKIGEQYF. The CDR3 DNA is TGTGCCAGCAGCTCAAAGATCGGGGAGCAGTACTTC.

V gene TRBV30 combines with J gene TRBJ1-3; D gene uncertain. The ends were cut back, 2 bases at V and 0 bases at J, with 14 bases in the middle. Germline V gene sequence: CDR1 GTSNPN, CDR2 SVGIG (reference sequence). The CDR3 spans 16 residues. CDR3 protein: CAWSISLLSSGNTIYF. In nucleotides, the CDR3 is TGTGCCTGGAGTATCAGCCTTCTGAGCTCTGGAAACACCATATATTTT.

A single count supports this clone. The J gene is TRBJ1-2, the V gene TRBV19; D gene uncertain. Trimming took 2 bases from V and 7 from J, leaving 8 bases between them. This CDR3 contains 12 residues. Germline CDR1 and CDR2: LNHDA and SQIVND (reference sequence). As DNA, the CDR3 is TGTGCCAGTAGTATACCCCCTGGTGGCTACACCTTC. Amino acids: CASSIPPGGYTF.

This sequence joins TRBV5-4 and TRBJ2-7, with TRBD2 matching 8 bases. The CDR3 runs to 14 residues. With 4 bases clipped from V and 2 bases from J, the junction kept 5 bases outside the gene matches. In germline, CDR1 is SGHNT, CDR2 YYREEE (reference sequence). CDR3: CASSPTGRAYEQYF. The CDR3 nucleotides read TGTGCCAGCAGCCCCACCGGGAGGGCCTACGAGCAGTACTTC.